A single sample is the source of the 5 T cell receptor beta chains below, sequenced in a study of blood T cell repertoires in COVID-19. The repertoire was sequenced with immunoSEQ multiplex PCR; TCRdb's copy has only in-frame clones and lacks some. The sample lists 110,000 or so clones, 65% to 90% occurring once. The specimen sequenced was peripheral blood. The receptors were sampled from an older man with acute or convalescent COVID-19.

The gene calls are TRBV7-9 and TRBJ1-1, with D unresolved. V was cut by 1 base and J by 2 bases, with 11 bases left in between. Germline CDR1 SEHNR, CDR2 FQNEAQ (reference sequence). The CDR3 loop spans 15 amino acids. In DNA, the CDR3 is TGTGCCAGCAGCTTAGTGGACTCCGGAAACACTGAAGCTTTCTTT. Translating it yields CASSLVDSGNTEAFF.

The gene calls are TRBV6-1 and TRBJ1-5; D unclear. This CDR3 spans 18 amino acids. Germline V gene lookup returns CDR1 MNHNS and CDR2 SASEGT. Trimming stripped 3 bases from V and 0 bases from J, with 18 bases between. The CDR3 region is CASSDPGSPYSSNQPQHF. The CDR3 DNA reads as TGTGCCAGCAGTGATCCGGGTTCTCCCTACTCTAGCAATCAGCCCCAGCATTTT.

The rearrangement uses TRBV27 and TRBJ1-6; no reliable D call. Between the trimmed V and J ends, which lost 0 bases and 7 bases, there was a span of 10 bases. The germline CDR1 and CDR2 sequences are MNHEY and SMNVEV (reference sequence). The CDR3 loop spans 15 amino acids. The CDR3 bases are TGTGCCAGCAGTTTATCGAGCATCCGCAATTCACCCCTCCACTTT. Translated: CASSLSSIRNSPLHF.

The V and J genes are TRBV6-5 and TRBJ2-1, with TRBD2 identical over 8 bases. Unmatched junction bases numbered 4, after V lost 2 bases and J lost 1 base. This CDR3 comprises 16 residues. Germline V CDR1 and CDR2: MNHEY, SVGAGI. DNA of the CDR3: TGTGCCAGCAGTTACAGGACTAGCCTTTCCTACAATGAGCAGTTCTTC. Its protein is CASSYRTSLSYNEQFF.

The chain recombines TRBV19 with TRBJ1-6; D is possibly TRBD1 (5 bases). The V gene's germline CDR1 is LNHDA and CDR2 SQIVND (reference sequence). V lost 1 base to trimming and J lost 7 bases, with 11 bases between them. This CDR3 has 15 residues. The CDR3 sequence: CASSIAQGGNSPLHF. In nucleotides, the CDR3 is TGTGCCAGTAGTATAGCCCAGGGAGGAAATTCACCCCTCCACTTT.